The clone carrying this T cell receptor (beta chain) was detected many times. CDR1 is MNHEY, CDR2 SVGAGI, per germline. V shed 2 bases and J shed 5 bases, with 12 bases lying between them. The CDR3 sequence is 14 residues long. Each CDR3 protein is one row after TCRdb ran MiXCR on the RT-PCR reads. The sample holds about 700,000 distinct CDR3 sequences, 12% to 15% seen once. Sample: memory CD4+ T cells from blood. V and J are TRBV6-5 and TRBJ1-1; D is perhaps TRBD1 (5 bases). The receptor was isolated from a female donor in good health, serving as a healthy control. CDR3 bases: TGTGCCAGCAGTTACATGCAGGGAGGTACTGAAGCTTTCTTT. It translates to CASSYMQGGTEAFF.